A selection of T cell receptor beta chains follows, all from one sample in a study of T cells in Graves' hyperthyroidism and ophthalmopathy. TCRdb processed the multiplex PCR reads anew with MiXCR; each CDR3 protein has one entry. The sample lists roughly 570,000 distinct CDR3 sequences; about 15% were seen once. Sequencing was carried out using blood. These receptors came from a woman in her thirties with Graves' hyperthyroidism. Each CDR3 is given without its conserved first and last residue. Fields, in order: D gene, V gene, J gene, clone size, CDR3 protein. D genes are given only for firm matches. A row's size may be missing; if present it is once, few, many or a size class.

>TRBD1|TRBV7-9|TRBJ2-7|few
ASSWGQGGEQY
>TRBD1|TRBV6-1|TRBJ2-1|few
ASTIDRAGIYEQF
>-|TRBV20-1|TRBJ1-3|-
SARVADSGNTIY
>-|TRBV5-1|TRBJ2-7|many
ASSKDSYEQY
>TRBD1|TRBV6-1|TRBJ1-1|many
ASSERFISTGIGTEAF
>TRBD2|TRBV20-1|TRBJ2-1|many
SARSSGAYNEQF
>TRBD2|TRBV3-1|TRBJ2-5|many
ASSQALGLAGYAETQY
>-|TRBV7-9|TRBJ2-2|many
ASSLAQGTNTGELF
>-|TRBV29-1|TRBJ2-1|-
SVEMQGQNEQF
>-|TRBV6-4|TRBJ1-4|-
ASSQTQGPNEKLF
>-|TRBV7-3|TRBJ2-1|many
ASSLFGSMMSNEQF
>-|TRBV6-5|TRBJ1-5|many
ASSYSGVLNQPQH